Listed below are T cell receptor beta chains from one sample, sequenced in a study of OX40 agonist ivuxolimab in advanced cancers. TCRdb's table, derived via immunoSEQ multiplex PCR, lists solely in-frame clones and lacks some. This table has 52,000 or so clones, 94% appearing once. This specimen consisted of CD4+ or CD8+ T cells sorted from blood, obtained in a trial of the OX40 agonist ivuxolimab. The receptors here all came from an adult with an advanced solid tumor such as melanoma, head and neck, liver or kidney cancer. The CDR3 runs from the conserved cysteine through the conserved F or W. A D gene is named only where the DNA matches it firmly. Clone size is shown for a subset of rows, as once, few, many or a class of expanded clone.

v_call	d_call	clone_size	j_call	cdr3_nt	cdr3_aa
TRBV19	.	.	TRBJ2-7	TGTGCCAGTAGTATAGTGGGGGCTGCCGGGCGGAACGAGCAGTACTTC	CASSIVGAAGRNEQYF
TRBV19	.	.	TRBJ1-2	TGTGCCACAATTGGGGGGGATGGCTACACCTTC	CATIGGDGYTF
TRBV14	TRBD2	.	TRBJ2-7	TGTGCCAGCAGTCCCCTTGCGGGAGCGTTGGGAGAGCAGTACTTC	CASSPLAGALGEQYF
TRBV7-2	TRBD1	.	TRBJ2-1	TGTGCCAGCAGCCCCCGGGACAGGGGGCGTAATGAGCAGTTCTTC	CASSPRDRGRNEQFF
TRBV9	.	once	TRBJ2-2	TGTGCCAGCAGCCAACTAGCCACCGGGGAGCTGTTTTTT	CASSQLATGELFF
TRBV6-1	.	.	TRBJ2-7	TGTGCCAGCAACCAGGGGAACGAGCAGTACTTC	CASNQGNEQYF
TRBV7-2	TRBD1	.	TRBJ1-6	TGTGCCAGCAGCTTTCCCACAGGGGCCGTAAGCTCCTATAATTCACCCCTCCACTTT	CASSFPTGAVSSYNSPLHF
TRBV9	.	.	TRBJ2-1	TGTGCCAGCAGTGGTAGCGCTCTTTCCTACAATGAGCAGTTCTTC	CASSGSALSYNEQFF
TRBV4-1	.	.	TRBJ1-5	TGCGCCAGCAGCCAGGGCAGGGGAAGCAATCAGCCCCAGCATTTT	CASSQGRGSNQPQHF
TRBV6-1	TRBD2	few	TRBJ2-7	TGTGCCAGCAGTGTTGGGACTAGCGGGAGGTACGAGCAGTACTTC	CASSVGTSGRYEQYF
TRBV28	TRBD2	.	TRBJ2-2	TGTGCCAGCAGTCCGGGACTAGCAACCGGGGAGCTGTTTTTT	CASSPGLATGELFF
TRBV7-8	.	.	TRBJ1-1	TGTGCCAGCAGCCCGATACAGGTCATGAACACTGAAGCTTTCTTT	CASSPIQVMNTEAFF
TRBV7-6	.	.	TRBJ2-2	TGTGCCAGTACTAAAATGAACACCGGGGAGCTGTTTTTT	CASTKMNTGELFF
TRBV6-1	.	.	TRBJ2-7	TGTGCCAGCAGCCTCGGGACCGGCCTCGAGCAGTACTTC	CASSLGTGLEQYF
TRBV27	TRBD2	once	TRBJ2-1	TGTGCCAGCAGCCGTACTAGCGGGAGAGGTAATGAGCAGTTCTTC	CASSRTSGRGNEQFF
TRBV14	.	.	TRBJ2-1	TGTGCCAGCAGCCGCGGTAACTCCTACAATGAGCAGTTCTTC	CASSRGNSYNEQFF
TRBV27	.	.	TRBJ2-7	TGTGCCAGCAGTTTATCGAGGCAGGGACACGAGCAGTACTTC	CASSLSRQGHEQYF
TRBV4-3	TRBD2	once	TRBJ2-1	TGCGCCAGCAGCCAAGATGGTACGGGAGGGCCCTACAATGAGCAGTTCTTC	CASSQDGTGGPYNEQFF
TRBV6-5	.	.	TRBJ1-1	TGTGCCAGCAGTTACGGACTGGGGGCCTACACTGAAGCTTTCTTT	CASSYGLGAYTEAFF
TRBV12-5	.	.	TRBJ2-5	TGTGCTAGTGGTTACGGACAGTACCAAGAGACCCAGTACTTC	CASGYGQYQETQYF
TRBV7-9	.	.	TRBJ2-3	TGTGCCAGCAGCTTAGTCGGGGGCGAAGCAGATACGCAGTATTTT	CASSLVGGEADTQYF
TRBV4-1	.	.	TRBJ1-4	TGCGCCAGCAGCCAACGCAGGGTGGAACTGTTTTTT	CASSQRRVELFF
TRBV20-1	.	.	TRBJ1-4	TGCAGTGCTCCGACGCTTGAAAAACTGTTTTTT	CSAPTLEKLFF